Listed here are 9 T cell receptor beta chains from one sample, sequenced in a study of HIV-infected children after antiretroviral therapy interruption. Unique molecular identifiers were included in an RNA-based 3' RACE TCR library. Via MiXCR, TCRdb re-called the 3' RACE reads, giving one row per CDR3 protein. The data show about 89,000 distinct CDR3 sequences, 6.9% seen once. Treatment defined: PENTA 11 planned treatment interruption arm or continuous ART arm. The starting material was CD45RA+ CD4+ T cells from PBMCs, pooled from several time points, obtained from a donor given antiretroviral therapy, either interrupted or continuous. Described subset: naive CD4+ CD45RA+ CD45RO- T cells. These receptors all stem from a pool of human donors with HIV.

This clonotype was found many times. The chain has TRBV28 and TRBJ2-7, with D perhaps being TRBD1 or TRBD2 (8 bases each). V lost 6 bases and J lost 5, with 20 bases in between. The CDR3 has 15 amino acids. Germline CDR1 and CDR2: MDHEN and SYDVKM. The CDR3 protein is CASSGGGTGSNEQYF. Here the CDR3 DNA reads TGTGCCAGCAGCGGGGGGGGGACAGGTTCCAACGAGCAGTACTTC.

This clonotype was counted a few times. This sequence joins TRBV3-1 and TRBJ2-5; 10 nucleotides agree with TRBD1. The CDR3 spans 14 residues. Germline loops: CDR1 LGHDT, CDR2 YNNKEL (reference sequence). Trimming cost V 6 bases and J 3 bases; bases outside gene matches: 4. DNA for the CDR3: TGTGCCAGCAGTCCCGGGACAGGGGAAGAGACCCAGTACTTC. This translates into CASSPGTGEETQYF.

This clonotype was seen repeatedly, ten times or more. The chain links TRBV6-1 to TRBJ1-4; no definite D call. Trimming cost V 3 bases and J 15 bases, with 14 bases left between them. Germline V lookup: CDR1 MNHNS, CDR2 SASEGT. This CDR3 comprises 12 residues. The CDR3 loop is CASSDPGQQMFF. The CDR3 DNA is TGTGCCAGCAGTGACCCAGGTCAGCAAATGTTTTTT.

The table lists this clonotype with many counts. The rearrangement uses TRBV9 and TRBJ1-1; D not resolved. CDR3 size: 16 residues. Trimming pared 0 bases from V and 3 bases from J, leaving 15 bases between. The germline CDR1 and CDR2 sequences are SGDLS and YYNGEE. CDR3 amino acids: CASSVAIQGMDTEAFF. Here the CDR3 DNA reads TGTGCCAGCAGCGTAGCTATACAAGGGATGGACACTGAAGCTTTCTTT.

The table lists this clonotype with many counts. The J gene is TRBJ2-1, the V gene TRBV7-2; a possible D gene is TRBD1 (5 bases). The CDR3 has 17 residues. Germline V lookup: CDR1 SGHTA, CDR2 FQGNSA. The V gene lost 6 bases and the J gene lost 4 bases, with 22 bases spanning the gap. The CDR3 protein is CASSYTGAKPPYNEQFF. DNA of the CDR3: TGTGCCAGCAGTTATACAGGAGCCAAGCCCCCTTACAATGAGCAGTTCTTC.

This clonotype was found many times. The V call is TRBV4-1, the J call TRBJ2-3; D is unclear. CDR1 and CDR2 (germline): MGHRA, YSYEKL. The CDR3 spans 14 residues. Trimming took off 5 bases at V and 1 base at J, with 10 bases between the two ends. Here the CDR3 DNA reads TGCGCCAGCAGCGGGCACACCGGCACAGATACGCAGTATTTT. This encodes CASSGHTGTDTQYF.

This clonotype was seen only a few times. The V and J genes are TRBV10-3 and TRBJ1-6; 7 bases map to TRBD1. The length of the CDR3 is 17 residues. After removal of 0 bases from V and 8 bases from J, the junction contained 10 bases not matched to a gene. CDR1 is ENHRY, CDR2 SYGVKD, per germline. The CDR3 DNA sequence: TGTGCCATCAGTGAGTCGATAACCGGGACAGAATATTCACCCCTCCACTTT. This gives the protein CAISESITGTEYSPLHF.

The chain joins TRBV5-4 to TRBJ1-5; perhaps TRBD1 as D (6 bases). In germline, CDR1 is SGHNT, CDR2 YYREEE (reference sequence). CDR3 length: 15 residues. V was cut by 0 bases and J by 3 bases, with 10 bases left in between. CDR3 residues: CASSLVPGVNQPQHF. The CDR3 nucleotides read TGTGCCAGCAGCTTGGTCCCAGGGGTCAATCAGCCCCAGCATTTT.

The sample holds many counts of this clonotype. The rearrangement links TRBV14 to TRBJ1-2; TRBD1 is a possible D gene (5 bases). V was trimmed by 1 base and J by 2 bases, leaving 11 bases between them. Germline V gene lookup returns CDR1 SGHDN and CDR2 FVKESK. The CDR3 is 15 amino acids. As DNA, the CDR3 is TGTGCCAGCAGCCAAGCGGGGGTCTTGAACTATGGCTACACCTTC. Amino acid sequence: CASSQAGVLNYGYTF.